The 21 T cell receptor beta chains below all came from one sample that was sequenced in a study of PD-1 blockade in classical Hodgkin lymphoma. Profiled with immunoSEQ multiplex PCR; TCRdb holds only in-frame clones, not every one. This sample has some 93,000 clones, with 89% found just once. Relapse after autologous stem cell transplantation occurred in every patient, and brentuximab vedotin exposure varied. Specimen: peripheral blood mononuclear cells (PBMCs), collected before the second cycle of nivolumab. The receptors here all came from a human donor with classical Hodgkin lymphoma.

This clone occurred a few times. The genes are TRBV19 and TRBJ2-2; no firm D call. The germline V gene encodes CDR1 LNHDA and CDR2 SQIVND (reference sequence). V lost 7 bases to trimming and J lost 0 bases, with 12 bases between them. CDR3 size: 15 residues. CDR3: CASKFQFANTGELFF. The CDR3 DNA follows: TGTGCCAGTAAGTTTCAGTTCGCGAACACCGGGGAGCTGTTTTTT.

This clone is medium-sized. The rearrangement links TRBV7-8 to TRBJ1-2; D is ambiguous. V lost 5 bases and J 3 bases, leaving 16 bases between the germline ends. This CDR3 comprises 15 residues. CDR1 and CDR2 (germline): SGHVS, FQNEAQ. CDR3 protein: CASSPRRRLDYGYTF. CDR3 DNA sequence: TGTGCCAGCAGCCCACGTCGGAGGCTGGACTATGGCTACACCTTC.

The chain has TRBV7-3 and TRBJ2-1; TRBD2 matches 8 bases. The germline gives CDR1 SGHTA, CDR2 FQGTGA. There are 15 residues in the CDR3. V trimming: 5 bases; J trimming: 6 bases; junction bases outside the gene matches: 9. CDR3 sequence reads: CASSLIGTSRNEQFF. For the CDR3, the DNA is TGTGCCAGCAGCCTAATTGGGACTAGTCGCAATGAGCAGTTCTTC. The full variable domain, completed using reference TRBV7-3 and TRBJ2-1, is GAGVSQTPSNKVTEKGKYVELRCDPISGHTALYWYRQSLGQGPEFLIYFQGTGAADDSGLPNDRFFAVRPEGSVSTLKIQRTERGDSAVYLCASSLIGTSRNEQFFGPGTRLTVL.

The CDR3, as DNA: TGTGCCAGCAGTGAGACAGGTCTCTACAATGAGCAGTTCTTC. Amino acids: CASSETGLYNEQFF. V and J are TRBV6-1 and TRBJ2-1, with D possibly TRBD1 on 6 matching bases. Trimming took off 3 bases at V and 3 bases at J, with 9 bases between the two ends. The CDR3 has 14 amino acids. CDR1 MNHNS and CDR2 SASEGT come from the germline V gene.

The chain couples TRBV6-5 to TRBJ2-7; a weak D match, TRBD2 (6 bases). This CDR3 is 14 amino acids long. Trimming took off 5 bases at V and 3 bases at J, with 14 bases between the two ends. Germline V lookup: CDR1 MNHEY, CDR2 SVGAGI. This CDR3 reads CASSEMAGFYEQYF. The CDR3 DNA follows: TGTGCCAGCAGTGAGATGGCGGGGTTCTACGAGCAGTACTTC.

The rearrangement links TRBV6-6 to TRBJ2-5; no clear D gene. The germline CDR1 and CDR2 sequences are MNHNY and SVGAGI (reference sequence). The CDR3 runs to 16 residues. Trimming removed 8 bases at V and 5 bases at J, with 24 bases between. DNA of the CDR3: TGTGCCAGCTCACAACGGCAGACCATTGCTTTGGAGACCCAGTACTTC. It specifies CASSQRQTIALETQYF.

The V call is TRBV2, the J call TRBJ2-7; D is uncertain. This CDR3 has 16 amino acids. Germline CDR1 reads SNHLY; CDR2 reads FYNNEI. V was trimmed by 0 bases and J by 3 bases, leaving 15 bases between them. The CDR3 protein is CASSEALSDVYYEQYF. CDR3 coding DNA: TGTGCCAGCAGTGAAGCATTAAGCGACGTGTACTACGAGCAGTACTTC.

The table lists this clone with a few counts. The J gene is TRBJ1-5, the V gene TRBV28; D is perhaps TRBD1 (6 bases). CDR1 and CDR2 from the germline V gene are MDHEN and SYDVKM. V dropped 4 bases and J dropped 1 base, with 11 bases sitting between them. The CDR3 is 15 residues long. The CDR3 reads CASSWGAGSNQPQHF. The CDR3 region has the DNA TGTGCCAGCAGTTGGGGGGCAGGGAGCAATCAGCCCCAGCATTTT.

The chain recombines TRBV11-2 with TRBJ1-6; weak D call: TRBD1 (5 bases). The CDR3 is 14 residues long. V was trimmed by 5 bases and J by 3 bases, leaving 8 bases between them. The germline V gene encodes CDR1 SGHAT and CDR2 FQNNGV. CDR3 in DNA: TGTGCCAGCAGCCAACAGGACTATAATTCACCCCTCCACTTT. Residues: CASSQQDYNSPLHF.

The J gene is TRBJ2-7, the V gene TRBV30; TRBD2 matches at 10 bases. V was pared by 0 bases and J by 7 bases, with 6 bases of the junction left unmatched. CDR1 and CDR2 (germline): GTSNPN, SVGIG (reference sequence). CDR3 size: 14 residues. The CDR3 DNA sequence: TGTGCCTGGAGTGTAGGACTAGCGGTACTGGAGCAGTACTTC. It is translated as CAWSVGLAVLEQYF. The full variable domain, its missing parts supplied by reference TRBV30 and TRBJ2-7, is SQTIHQWPATLVQPVGSPLSLECTVEGTSNPNLYWYRQAAGRGLQLLFYSVGIGQISSEVPQNLSASRPQDRQFILSSKKLLLSDSGFYLCAWSVGLAVLEQYFGPGTRLTVT.

V is TRBV19 and J is TRBJ2-7, with D perhaps TRBD2 (5 bases). In germline, CDR1 is LNHDA, CDR2 SQIVND (reference sequence). V was trimmed by 3 bases and J by 2 bases, leaving 14 bases between them. This CDR3 is built from 15 residues. CDR3 loop: CASSISSGNTYEQYF. The CDR3 nucleotides read TGTGCCAGTAGTATTTCTTCGGGGAATACCTACGAGCAGTACTTC.

This chain links TRBV18 with TRBJ1-1; 8 bases align to TRBD1. CDR3 length: 14 amino acids. Germline CDR1 and CDR2: KGHSH and LQKENI. Trimming removed 4 bases from V and 4 bases from J; junction bases left unmatched: 5. The CDR3 nucleotides are TGTGCCAGCTCACAGGGACAGGTTGGCACTGAAGCTTTCTTT. This encodes CASSQGQVGTEAFF.

The table lists this clone with a count of one. The chain carries TRBV7-8 and TRBJ2-5; no clear D. The CDR3 extends over 15 amino acids. The germline gives CDR1 SGHVS, CDR2 FQNEAQ. V was trimmed by 7 bases and J by 2 bases, leaving 17 bases between them. The CDR3 loop is CASTPVVGQQETQYF. In nucleotides, the CDR3 is TGTGCCAGCACCCCCGTCGTAGGGCAGCAAGAGACCCAGTACTTC.

This rearrangement joins TRBV6-5 to TRBJ2-7, with TRBD2 matching 9 bases. CDR3 length: 15 amino acids. The J segment lost 5 bases and the V segment lost 0 bases, leaving 5 bases of the junction unmatched. Germline CDR1 MNHEY, CDR2 SVGAGI. This chain's CDR3 is CASSYSSSGGHEQYF. DNA for the CDR3: TGTGCCAGCAGTTACTCGAGTAGCGGGGGCCACGAGCAGTACTTC.

The chain is built from TRBV4-1 and TRBJ2-2, with 8 bases identical to TRBD2. CDR1 and CDR2 from the germline V gene are MGHRA and YSYEKL. The V gene end was trimmed by 2 bases and the J gene end by 3 bases; junction bases not matched to a gene: 2. The CDR3 spans 15 residues. This CDR3 is CASSQRGGYTGELFF. Here the CDR3 DNA reads TGCGCCAGCAGCCAACGGGGGGGGTACACCGGGGAGCTGTTTTTT.

The chain is built from TRBV28 and TRBJ1-2; 7 bases agree with TRBD1. There are 14 residues in the CDR3. The germline CDR1 and CDR2 sequences are MDHEN and SYDVKM. After removal of 6 bases from V and 5 bases from J, the junction contained 9 bases not matched to a gene. The CDR3 region has the DNA TGTGCCAGCAGCGCTACAGGGGATTCTTATGGCTACACCTTC. Translation: CASSATGDSYGYTF.

CDR3 DNA: TGTGCCAGCAATAAACAGCCGAACACTGAAGCTTTCTTT. Translation: CASNKQPNTEAFF. This sequence joins TRBV2 and TRBJ1-1; D unclear. V lost 7 bases to trimming and J lost 1 base, with 10 bases between them. The germline V gene has CDR1 SNHLY and CDR2 FYNNEI. The CDR3 sequence is 13 residues long.

The chain uses TRBV27 and TRBJ2-7; 9 bases are shared with TRBD2. CDR3 length: 15 residues. Per germline, CDR1 MNHEY and CDR2 SMNVEV (reference sequence). The V gene end was trimmed by 5 bases and the J gene end by 5 bases; junction bases not matched to a gene: 10. The CDR3 sequence is CASSPVAGVFNEQYF. The CDR3 coding sequence is TGTGCCAGCAGTCCCGTAGCGGGAGTCTTCAACGAGCAGTACTTC.

The chain has TRBV7-9 and TRBJ2-1, with 11 bases matching TRBD2. The J segment lost 8 bases and the V segment lost 5 bases, leaving 8 bases of the junction unmatched. The CDR3 spans 15 residues. Per germline, CDR1 SEHNR and CDR2 FQNEAQ (reference sequence). The CDR3 reads CASSLTSGTFDEQFF. The CDR3 DNA sequence: TGTGCCAGCAGCCTGACTAGCGGGACCTTCGATGAGCAGTTCTTC.

The chain employs TRBV6-1 and TRBJ1-1; D ambiguous. The CDR3 extends over 13 amino acids. V was cut by 5 bases and J by 5 bases, with 12 bases left in between. CDR1 MNHNS and CDR2 SASEGT come from the germline V gene. In DNA, the CDR3 is TGTGCCAGCAGTCCGGACCAAGGTACTGAAGCTTTCTTT. As protein: CASSPDQGTEAFF.

The gene calls are TRBV4-1 and TRBJ2-3; D may match TRBD1 or TRBD2 (7 bases each). V lost 4 bases and J 4 bases, leaving 15 bases between the germline ends. CDR3 length: 15 amino acids. Germline loops: CDR1 MGHRA, CDR2 YSYEKL. CDR3 coding DNA: TGCGCCAGCAGCCGTACCAGGGGGGGGGCAGATACGCAGTATTTT. Its protein is CASSRTRGGADTQYF.